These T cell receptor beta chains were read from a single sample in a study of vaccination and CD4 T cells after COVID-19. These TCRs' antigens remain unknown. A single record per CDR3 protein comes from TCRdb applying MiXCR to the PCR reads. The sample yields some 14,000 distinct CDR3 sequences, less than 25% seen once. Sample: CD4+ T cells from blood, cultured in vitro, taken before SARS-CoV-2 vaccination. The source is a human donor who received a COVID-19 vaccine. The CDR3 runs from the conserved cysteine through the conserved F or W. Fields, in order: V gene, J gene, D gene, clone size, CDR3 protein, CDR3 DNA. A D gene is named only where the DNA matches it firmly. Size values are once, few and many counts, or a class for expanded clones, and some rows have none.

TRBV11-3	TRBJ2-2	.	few	CASSLRQGQGTGELFF	TGTGCCAGCAGCTTACGTCAGGGGCAGGGGACCGGGGAGCTGTTTTTT
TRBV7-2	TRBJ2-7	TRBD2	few	CASSFSGVYEQYF	TGTGCCAGCAGCTTTAGCGGGGTCTACGAGCAGTACTTC
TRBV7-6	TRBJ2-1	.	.	CASSPDSREQFF	TGTGCCAGCAGCCCAGACAGCAGGGAGCAGTTCTTC
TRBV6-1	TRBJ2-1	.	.	CASRSTSFNEQFF	TGTGCCAGCAGGTCTACTAGCTTCAATGAGCAGTTCTTC
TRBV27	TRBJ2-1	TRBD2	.	CASSLSSLAGAPNKQFF	TGTGCCAGCAGTTTATCGAGTCTAGCGGGGGCTCCCAATAAGCAGTTCTTC
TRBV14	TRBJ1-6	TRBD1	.	CASNHRQGVYNSPLHF	TGTGCCAGCAACCACCGACAGGGTGTTTATAATTCACCCCTCCACTTT
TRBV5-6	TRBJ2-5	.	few	CASSLVGGAQETQYF	TGTGCCAGCAGCTTGGTTGGCGGGGCGCAAGAGACCCAGTACTTC
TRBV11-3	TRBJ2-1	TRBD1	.	CASSLAGWDRGYNEQFF	TGTGCCAGCAGCTTAGCGGGTTGGGACAGGGGGTACAATGAGCAGTTCTTC
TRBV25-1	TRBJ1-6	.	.	CASRDRLISYNSPLHF	TGTGCCAGCAGGGACAGACTAATCTCCTATAATTCACCCCTCCACTTT
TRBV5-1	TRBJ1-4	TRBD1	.	CASSLVAGGDEKLFF	TGCGCCAGCAGCTTGGTGGCAGGGGGGGATGAAAAACTGTTTTTT
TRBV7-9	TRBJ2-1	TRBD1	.	CASTGTGTLNEQFF	TGTGCCAGCACCGGGACAGGGACCCTCAATGAGCAGTTCTTC
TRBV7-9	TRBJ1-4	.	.	CASSPRTQGRFGELFF	TGTGCCAGCAGCCCCCGGACCCAGGGTCGATTTGGGGAACTGTTTTTT
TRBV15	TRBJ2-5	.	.	CATSVYSETQYF	TGTGCCACCAGCGTCTACTCAGAGACCCAGTACTTC
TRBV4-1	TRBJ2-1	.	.	CASSQTTGAYNEQFF	TGCGCCAGCAGCCAGACGACAGGCGCGTACAATGAGCAGTTCTTC
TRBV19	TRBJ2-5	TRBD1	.	CASSLTGEIETQYF	TGTGCCAGTAGTTTGACAGGGGAGATAGAGACCCAGTACTTC
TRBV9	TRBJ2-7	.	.	CASSDREGEVYEQYF	TGTGCCAGCAGCGACAGGGAAGGAGAGGTATACGAGCAGTACTTC
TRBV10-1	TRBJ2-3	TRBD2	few	CASSDVAGGPGTQYF	TGCGCCAGCAGTGACGTAGCGGGGGGGCCAGGGACGCAGTATTTT
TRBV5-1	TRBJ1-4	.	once	CASSLDRSNEKLFF	TGCGCCAGCAGCTTGGACAGGTCTAATGAAAAACTGTTTTTT
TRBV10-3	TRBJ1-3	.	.	CAISEGQLSGNTIYF	TGTGCCATCAGTGAAGGACAGCTATCTGGAAACACCATATATTTT
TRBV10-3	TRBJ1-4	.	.	CAISEKGETGLEKLFF	TGTGCCATCAGTGAGAAAGGGGAGACAGGACTTGAAAAACTGTTTTTT
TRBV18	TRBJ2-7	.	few	CASSPSGLRYEQYF	TGTGCCAGCTCACCATCAGGGCTTCGGTACGAGCAGTACTTC
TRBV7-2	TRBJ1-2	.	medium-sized	CASSSFNYGYTF	TGTGCCAGCAGCTCCTTTAACTATGGCTACACCTTC
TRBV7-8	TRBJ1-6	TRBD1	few	CASSSRQGTYSPLHF	TGTGCCAGCAGCTCAAGACAGGGGACGTATTCACCCCTCCACTTT
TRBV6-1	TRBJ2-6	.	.	CASGEHSGANVLTF	TGTGCCAGCGGGGAGCACTCTGGGGCCAACGTCCTGACTTTC
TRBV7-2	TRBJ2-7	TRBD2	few	CASSYTGGGQAYEQYF	TGTGCCAGCAGCTACACCGGCGGGGGGCAAGCCTACGAGCAGTACTTC
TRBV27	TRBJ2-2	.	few	CASRRTGTSGELFF	TGTGCCAGCAGAAGAACCGGGACATCCGGGGAGCTGTTTTTT
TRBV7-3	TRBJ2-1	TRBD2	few	CASSLQGTSGGANEQFF	TGTGCCAGCAGCCTCCAGGGAACTAGCGGGGGGGCAAATGAGCAGTTCTTC
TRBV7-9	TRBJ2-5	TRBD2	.	CASSPTSWDPGRGTQYF	TGTGCCAGCAGCCCCACTTCTTGGGACCCGGGGAGGGGGACCCAGTACTTC
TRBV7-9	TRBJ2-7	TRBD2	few	CASSPGGVEGQYF	TGTGCCAGCAGCCCTGGGGGGGTTGAAGGGCAGTACTTC
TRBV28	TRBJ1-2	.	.	CASSLVGGYGYTF	TGTGCCAGCAGTTTAGTCGGCGGCTATGGCTACACCTTC
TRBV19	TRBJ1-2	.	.	CASSINFDGGSVYGYTF	TGTGCCAGTAGTATAAATTTTGACGGCGGATCAGTCTATGGCTACACCTTC
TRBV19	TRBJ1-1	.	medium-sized	CASSVRGARNTEAFF	TGTGCCAGTAGCGTACGGGGCGCTCGGAACACTGAAGCTTTCTTT
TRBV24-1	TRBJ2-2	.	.	CATSEARDGGELFF	TGTGCCACCAGTGAAGCTAGAGACGGCGGGGAGCTGTTTTTT
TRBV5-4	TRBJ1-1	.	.	CASSLEGGGEAFF	TGTGCCAGCAGCTTGGAAGGGGGGGGTGAAGCTTTCTTT
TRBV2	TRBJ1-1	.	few	CASSLFRGINTEAFF	TGTGCCAGCAGTTTGTTTAGGGGGATAAACACTGAAGCTTTCTTT
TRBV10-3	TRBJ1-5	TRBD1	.	CAISRTGRNQPQHF	TGTGCCATCAGTAGGACAGGGCGGAATCAGCCCCAGCATTTT
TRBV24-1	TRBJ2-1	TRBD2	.	CATSDFQGGRISGVREQFF	TGTGCCACCAGTGATTTTCAGGGTGGGAGGATTAGCGGGGTACGGGAGCAGTTCTTC
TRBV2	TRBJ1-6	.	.	CASGGEYSYNSPLHF	TGTGCCAGCGGGGGAGAATATTCCTATAATTCACCCCTCCACTTT
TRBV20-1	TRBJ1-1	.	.	CSASAPTMNTEAFF	TGCAGTGCTAGCGCGCCGACAATGAACACTGAAGCTTTCTTT
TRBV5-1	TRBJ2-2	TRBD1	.	CASSFLTGTGGPGELFF	TGCGCCAGCAGCTTTCTAACCGGGACAGGGGGTCCCGGGGAGCTGTTTTTT
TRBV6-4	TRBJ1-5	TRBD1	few	CASSDSYLRDRDSNQPQHF	TGTGCCAGCAGTGACTCATACCTCCGGGACAGGGACAGCAATCAGCCCCAGCATTTT
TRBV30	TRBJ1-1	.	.	CAWAYVMNTEAFF	TGTGCCTGGGCCTATGTAATGAACACTGAAGCTTTCTTT
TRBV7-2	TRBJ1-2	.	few	CASSPTQGYYGYTF	TGTGCCAGCAGCCCTACACAGGGCTACTATGGCTACACCTTC
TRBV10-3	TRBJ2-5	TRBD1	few	CAISLGQTQETQYF	TGTGCCATCAGTCTGGGACAGACCCAAGAGACCCAGTACTTC
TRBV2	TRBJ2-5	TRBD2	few	CASSEALRGETQYF	TGTGCCAGCAGTGAAGCATTGCGGGGGGAGACCCAGTACTTC
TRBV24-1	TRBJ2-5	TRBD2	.	CATSALSGGASGTQYF	TGTGCCACCAGTGCCCTTAGCGGGGGGGCCTCTGGGACCCAGTACTTC
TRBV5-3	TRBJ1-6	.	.	CASGPRFGSPRFPSPLHF	TGTGCCAGCGGCCCCCGATTCGGGTCGCCAAGATTTCCTTCACCCCTCCACTTT
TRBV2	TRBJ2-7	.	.	CASSEGQRGYEQYF	TGTGCCAGCAGTGAAGGGCAGCGTGGTTACGAGCAGTACTTC
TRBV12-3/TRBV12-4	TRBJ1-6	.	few	CASSLLGSFNSPLHF	TGTGCCAGCAGTTTATTAGGGAGTTTTAATTCACCCCTCCACTTT
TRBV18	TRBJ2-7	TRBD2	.	CASSPGLASVEQYF	TGTGCCAGCTCACCGGGACTAGCCTCAGTCGAGCAGTACTTC
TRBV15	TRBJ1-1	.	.	CATSRGRTTEAFF	TGTGCCACCAGCAGAGGCCGGACAACTGAAGCTTTCTTT
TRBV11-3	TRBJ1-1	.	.	CASSSQMNTEAFF	TGTGCCAGCAGCTCACAAATGAACACTGAAGCTTTCTTT
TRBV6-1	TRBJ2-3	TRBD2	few	CASIATSLVGRDTQYF	TGTGCCAGCATCGCGACTAGCCTGGTCGGGAGGGATACGCAGTATTTT
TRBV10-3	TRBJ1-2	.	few	CAISDPGKEGYGYTF	TGTGCCATCAGTGATCCGGGAAAAGAGGGGTATGGCTACACCTTC